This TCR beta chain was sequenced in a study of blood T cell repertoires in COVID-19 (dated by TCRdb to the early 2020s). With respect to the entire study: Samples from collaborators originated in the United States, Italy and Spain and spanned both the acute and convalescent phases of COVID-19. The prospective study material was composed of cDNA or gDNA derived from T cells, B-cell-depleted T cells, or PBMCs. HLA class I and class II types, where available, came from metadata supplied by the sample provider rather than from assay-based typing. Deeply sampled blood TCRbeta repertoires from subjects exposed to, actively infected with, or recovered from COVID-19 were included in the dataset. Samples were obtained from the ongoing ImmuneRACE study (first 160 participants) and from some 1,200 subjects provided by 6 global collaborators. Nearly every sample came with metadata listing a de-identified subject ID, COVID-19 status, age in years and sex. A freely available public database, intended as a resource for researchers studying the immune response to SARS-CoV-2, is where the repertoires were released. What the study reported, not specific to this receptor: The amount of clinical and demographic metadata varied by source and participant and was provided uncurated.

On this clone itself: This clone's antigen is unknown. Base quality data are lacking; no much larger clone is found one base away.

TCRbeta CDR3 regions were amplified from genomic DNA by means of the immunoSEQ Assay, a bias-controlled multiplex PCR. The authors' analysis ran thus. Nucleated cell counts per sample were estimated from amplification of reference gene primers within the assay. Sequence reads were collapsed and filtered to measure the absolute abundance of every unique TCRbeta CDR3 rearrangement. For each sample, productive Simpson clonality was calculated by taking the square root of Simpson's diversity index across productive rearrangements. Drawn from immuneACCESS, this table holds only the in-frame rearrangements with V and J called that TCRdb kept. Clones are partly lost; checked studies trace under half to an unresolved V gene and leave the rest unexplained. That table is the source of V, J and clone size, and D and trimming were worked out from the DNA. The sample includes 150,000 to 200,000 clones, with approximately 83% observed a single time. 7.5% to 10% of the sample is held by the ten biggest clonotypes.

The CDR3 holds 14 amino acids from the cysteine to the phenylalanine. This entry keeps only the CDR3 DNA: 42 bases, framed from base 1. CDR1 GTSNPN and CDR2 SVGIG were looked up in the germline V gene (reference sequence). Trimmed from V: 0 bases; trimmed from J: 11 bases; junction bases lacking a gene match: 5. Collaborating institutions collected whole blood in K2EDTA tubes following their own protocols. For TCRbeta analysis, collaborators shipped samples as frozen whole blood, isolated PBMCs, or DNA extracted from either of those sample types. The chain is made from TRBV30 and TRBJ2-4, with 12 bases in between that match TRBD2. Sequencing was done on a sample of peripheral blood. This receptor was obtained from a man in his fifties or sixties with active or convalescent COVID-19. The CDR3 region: CAWSVGLAGGLQYF. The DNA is TGTGCCTGGAGTGTAGGGCTAGCGGGGGGGCTTCAGTACTTC.